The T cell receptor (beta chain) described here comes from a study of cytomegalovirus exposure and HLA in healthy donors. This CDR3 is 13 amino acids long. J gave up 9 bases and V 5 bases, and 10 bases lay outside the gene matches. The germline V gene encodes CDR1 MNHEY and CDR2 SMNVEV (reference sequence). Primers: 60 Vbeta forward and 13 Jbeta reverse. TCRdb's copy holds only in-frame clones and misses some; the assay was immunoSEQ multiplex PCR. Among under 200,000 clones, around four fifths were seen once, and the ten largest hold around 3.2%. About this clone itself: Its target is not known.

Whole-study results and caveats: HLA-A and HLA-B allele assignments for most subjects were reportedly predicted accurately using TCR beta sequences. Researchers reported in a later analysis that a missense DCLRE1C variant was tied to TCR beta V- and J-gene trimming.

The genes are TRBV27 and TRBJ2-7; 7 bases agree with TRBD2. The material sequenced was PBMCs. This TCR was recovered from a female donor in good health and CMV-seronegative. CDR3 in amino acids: CASSPLSGEGQYF. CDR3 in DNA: TGTGCCAGCAGTCCTCTCAGCGGGGAGGGGCAGTACTTC.